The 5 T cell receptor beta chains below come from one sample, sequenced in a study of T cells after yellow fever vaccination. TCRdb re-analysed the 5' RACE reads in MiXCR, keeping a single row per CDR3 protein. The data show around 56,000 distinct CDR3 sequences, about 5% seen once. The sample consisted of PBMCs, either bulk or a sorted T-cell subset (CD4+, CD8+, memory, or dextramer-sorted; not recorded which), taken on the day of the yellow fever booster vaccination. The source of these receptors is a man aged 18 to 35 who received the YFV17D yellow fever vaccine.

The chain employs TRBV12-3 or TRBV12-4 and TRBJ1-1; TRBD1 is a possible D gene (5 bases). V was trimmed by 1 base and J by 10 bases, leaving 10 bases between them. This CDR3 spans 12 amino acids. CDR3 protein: CASSLGGNLAFF. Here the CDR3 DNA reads TGTGCCAGCAGTTTAGGGGGGAATTTAGCTTTCTTT.

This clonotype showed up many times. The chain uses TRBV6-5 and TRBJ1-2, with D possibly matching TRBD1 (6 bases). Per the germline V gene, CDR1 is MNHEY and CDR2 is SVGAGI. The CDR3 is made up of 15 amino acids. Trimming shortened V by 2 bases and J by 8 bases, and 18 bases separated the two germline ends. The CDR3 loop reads CASSYLGGRLEGYTF. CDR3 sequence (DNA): TGTGCCAGCAGTTACCTCGGGGGGCGGTTGGAAGGCTACACCTTC.

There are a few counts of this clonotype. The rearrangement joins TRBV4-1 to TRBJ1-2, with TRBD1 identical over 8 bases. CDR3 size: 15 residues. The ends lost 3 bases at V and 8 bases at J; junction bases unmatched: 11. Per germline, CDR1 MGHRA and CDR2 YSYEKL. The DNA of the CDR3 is TGCGCCAGCAGCCATCCCCCGGGACAGGTTCTGGGCTACACCTTC. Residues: CASSHPPGQVLGYTF.

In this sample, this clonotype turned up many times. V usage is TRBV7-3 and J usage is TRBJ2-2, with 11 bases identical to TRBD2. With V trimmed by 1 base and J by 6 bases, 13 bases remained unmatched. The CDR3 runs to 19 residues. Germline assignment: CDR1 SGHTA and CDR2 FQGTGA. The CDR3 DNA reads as TGTGCCAGCAGCTTAATTCCGCTAGCGGGGGGCCTTGTCGCCGGGGAGCTGTTTTTT. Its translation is CASSLIPLAGGLVAGELFF.

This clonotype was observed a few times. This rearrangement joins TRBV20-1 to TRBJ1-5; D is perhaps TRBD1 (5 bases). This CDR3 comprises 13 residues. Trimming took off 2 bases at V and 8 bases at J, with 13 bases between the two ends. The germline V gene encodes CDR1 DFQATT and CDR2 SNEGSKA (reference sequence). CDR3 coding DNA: TGCAGTGCTAGACCCCCGGGGGGGAAGCCCCAGCATTTT. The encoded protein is CSARPPGGKPQHF.